The 12 T cell receptor beta chains below come from one sample, sequenced in a study of control samples from healthy donors and cancer patients. Method: immunoSEQ multiplex PCR; TCRdb's copy keeps in-frame clones and lacks some. The sample carries around 68,000 clones, roughly 84% recorded once. Sequenced material: blood. All receptors come from a man aged 50 to 59 in good health.

This clone occurred a few times. This chain uses TRBV10-2 with TRBJ1-1, with a tentative D call TRBD1 (6 bases). Germline V gives CDR1 WSHSY, CDR2 SAAADI. CDR3 length equals 15 residues. Trimming left V 0 bases short and J 7 bases short, with 15 bases between. The CDR3 is CASSESKGGGGEAFF. The CDR3 DNA follows: TGCGCCAGCAGTGAGTCGAAAGGAGGGGGGGGTGAAGCTTTCTTT.

The chain carries TRBV19 and TRBJ1-5; D is uncertain. The CDR3 covers 16 residues. The ends were cut back, 0 bases at V and 0 bases at J, with 9 bases in the middle. Germline CDR1 is LNHDA and CDR2 is SQIVND (reference sequence). CDR3 sequence reads: CASSIDLRFSNQPQHF. The CDR3 DNA is TGTGCCAGTAGTATAGATCTACGGTTTAGCAATCAGCCCCAGCATTTT. The entire variable domain, with the rest obtained from reference TRBV19 and TRBJ1-5, is as follows: DGGITQSPKYLFRKEGQNVTLSCEQNLNHDAMYWYRQDPGQGLRLIYYSQIVNDFQKGDIAEGYSVSREKKESFPLTVTSAQKNPTAFYLCASSIDLRFSNQPQHFGDGTRLSIL.

The J gene is TRBJ2-2, the V gene TRBV5-1; possibly TRBD1 for D (6 bases). The CDR3 totals 17 residues. Germline CDR1 and CDR2: SGHRS and YFSETQ. V lost 3 bases and J 2 bases, leaving 17 bases between the germline ends. This chain's CDR3 is CASSYPRDTPNTGELFF. Written as DNA, the CDR3 is TGCGCCAGCAGCTACCCCAGGGACACCCCCAACACCGGGGAGCTGTTTTTT.

The chain uses TRBV28 and TRBJ2-5, with D unclear. Germline CDR1 and CDR2: MDHEN and SYDVKM. Trimming took 4 bases from V and 6 from J, leaving 12 bases between them. The CDR3 sequence is 13 residues long. CDR3 nucleotides: TGTGCCAGCAGTTCCCTCCCGGAGAAGACCCAGTACTTC. It is translated as CASSSLPEKTQYF. The complete variable domain, with remaining parts taken from reference TRBV28 and TRBJ2-5, reads DVKVTQSSRYLVKRTGEKVFLECVQDMDHENMFWYRQDPGLGLRLIYFSYDVKMKEKGDIPEGYSVSREKKERFSLILESASTNQTSMYLCASSSLPEKTQYFGPGTRLLVL.

The V and J genes are TRBV5-1 and TRBJ1-1, with unresolved D. V was trimmed by 0 bases and J by 4 bases, leaving 13 bases between them. CDR3 length: 15 amino acids. Germline CDR1 reads SGHRS; CDR2 reads YFSETQ. In nucleotides, the CDR3 is TGCGCCAGCAGCTTGGGACACTCACTAAGCACTGAAGCTTTCTTT. This sequence encodes CASSLGHSLSTEAFF.

The J gene is TRBJ1-2, the V gene TRBV7-2; TRBD1 agrees at 7 bases. V trimming: 7 bases; J trimming: 12 bases; junction bases outside the gene matches: 14. Germline CDR1 SGHTA, CDR2 FQGNSA. The CDR3 is made up of 13 amino acids. CDR3 bases: TGTGCCAGCAACTTGGACAGGAGATGGGGAAACACCTTC. Protein: CASNLDRRWGNTF.

Worth noting for this clone: The same CDR3 is also encoded by other DNA sequences in this sample. V gene TRBV7-3 combines with J gene TRBJ2-1; D is perhaps TRBD2 (5 bases). The V end lost 2 bases, the J end lost 9 bases, and 17 bases lay between the germline ends. CDR1 and CDR2 (germline): SGHTA, FQGTGA. This CDR3 has 15 residues. CDR3 amino acids: CASSLQISEAVEQFF. The CDR3 DNA is TGTGCCAGCAGCTTACAAATCTCGGAGGCGGTTGAGCAGTTCTTC.

This chain links TRBV11-3 with TRBJ2-1, with TRBD1 matching 8 bases. Germline values: CDR1 SGHNT, CDR2 YENEEA. The ends lost 1 base at V and 7 bases at J; junction bases unmatched: 6. The CDR3 runs 15 residues. CDR3 in DNA: TGTGCCAGCAGCTTAGTGGGCAGGGGGCGAAATGAGCAGTTCTTC. Its protein product is CASSLVGRGRNEQFF.

The chain joins TRBV7-8 to TRBJ1-4; D perhaps matches TRBD1 (5 bases). CDR1 SGHVS and CDR2 FQNEAQ come from the germline V gene. The CDR3 is 16 amino acids. The germline V and J ends were trimmed by 1 base and 0 bases, with 9 bases remaining between them. This CDR3 is CASSLVGRATNEKLFF. The CDR3 nucleotides are TGTGCCAGCAGCTTAGTGGGGCGGGCAACTAATGAAAAACTGTTTTTT.

V and J are TRBV29-1 and TRBJ2-2; 8 bases agree with TRBD1. The CDR3 length is 14 residues. The germline V gene has CDR1 SQVTM and CDR2 ANQGSEA. Trimming cost V 6 bases and J 4 bases; bases outside gene matches: 7. The CDR3 nucleotides read TGCAGCGTCAGGGGGCGTTCGATCACCGGGGAGCTGTTTTTT. Amino acids: CSVRGRSITGELFF.

The chain uses TRBV2 and TRBJ2-2; weak D call: TRBD2 (5 bases). Trimming cost V 7 bases and J 6 bases, with 12 bases left between them. This CDR3 spans 13 amino acids. Germline V gene lookup returns CDR1 SNHLY and CDR2 FYNNEI. CDR3: CASKLDLAGELFF. DNA of the CDR3: TGTGCCAGCAAACTAGACCTTGCCGGGGAGCTGTTTTTT.

V is TRBV19 and J is TRBJ2-2; no firm D call. This CDR3 is 15 amino acids long. Germline CDR1 and CDR2: LNHDA and SQIVND (reference sequence). The V and J ends lost 1 base and 5 bases respectively, with 11 bases between them. This CDR3 is CASSIGDWVTGELFF. In DNA form, the CDR3 reads TGTGCCAGTAGTATAGGCGACTGGGTGACCGGGGAGCTGTTTTTT.